This TCR beta chain was sequenced in a study of blood T cell repertoires in COVID-19 (TCRdb year 2020). About the study as a whole: The collaborator samples originated in the United States, Italy and Spain and spanned the acute and convalescent phases of COVID-19. Where available, HLA class I and class II types were obtained from metadata supplied by the sample provider rather than from assay-based typing. The repertoires were released in a freely available public database intended as a resource for research on the immune response to SARS-CoV-2. The sample metadata nearly always contained a de-identified subject ID, COVID-19 status, age in years and sex. Deeply sampled blood TCRbeta repertoires from subjects exposed to, actively infected with, or recovered from COVID-19 were included in the dataset. Samples came from the ongoing ImmuneRACE study (first 160 participants) plus 1,254 subjects from 6 global collaborators. The prospective study material was composed of cDNA or gDNA derived from T cells, B-cell-depleted T cells, or PBMCs.

The table lists this clone with a few counts. No cognate antigen has been identified for it. Within one base of it there is no much larger clone, and no base qualities were kept. Germline trimming: 1 base from V, 6 bases from J; junction bases outside gene matches: 8. The CDR3 holds 17 amino acids from the cysteine to the phenylalanine. The entry retains the CDR3 DNA only, 51 bases that are in frame from base 1. According to the germline V gene, CDR1 reads SGHRS and CDR2 reads YFSETQ. TCRbeta CDR3 regions were amplified from genomic DNA using the immunoSEQ Assay, a bias-controlled multiplex PCR. Per the original workflow: The number of nucleated cells in each sample was estimated from the amplification of reference gene primers within the assay. Sequence reads were collapsed and filtered to measure the absolute abundance of every unique TCRbeta CDR3 rearrangement. Productive Simpson clonality was computed per sample as the square root of Simpson's diversity index over productive rearrangements. TCRdb took over this immuneACCESS table, retaining in-frame rearrangements with V and J assigned. Such tables are incomplete; in checked studies, under half of the missing clones stem from an unresolved V gene, and the remainder is unexplained. V, J and clone size are those of that table, while D and trimming were read from the DNA. Within this sample are about 360,000 clones, with over 65% of them counted one time only. The biggest ten clones account for about 1.2% of the sample.

What the work shows at the level of the full study, not this receptor alone: The amount of clinical and demographic metadata varied by source and participant and was provided uncurated.

Collaborating institutions collected whole blood in K2EDTA tubes following their own protocols. Collaborator samples were shipped for TCRbeta analysis as frozen whole blood, isolated PBMCs, or DNA extracted from either sample type. The sequence derives from a human donor with acute or convalescent COVID-19. The donor label of this sample is uncertain. This chain joins TRBV5-1 to TRBJ1-5; 12 nucleotides in the junction match TRBD1. The sample was peripheral blood. The bases read TGCGCCAGCAGCTTGCAACCGGGACAGGGGGCTGGTCAGCCCCAGCATTTT. Translated, it reads CASSLQPGQGAGQPQHF.